Given below is one T cell receptor beta chain in context. Germline CDR1 KGHSH, CDR2 LQKENI. This CDR3 comprises 21 residues. After removal of 1 base from V and 0 bases from J, the junction contained 18 bases not matched to a gene. The record originates from a study of cytomegalovirus exposure and HLA in healthy donors. The PCR made use of 60 Vbeta and 13 Jbeta primers. Using immunoSEQ multiplex PCR, the repertoire was profiled, and TCRdb retains in-frame clones only, with some absent. This table has about 110,000 clones, around three quarters appearing once. V is TRBV18 and J is TRBJ1-3; 7 nucleotides match TRBD1. The receptor was isolated from a woman in her forties in good health and CMV-seronegative. Sequencing used PBMCs. The CDR3: CASSPLPATGGQTFSGNTIYF. In DNA, the CDR3 is TGTGCCAGCTCACCACTTCCCGCGACCGGGGGACAGACCTTCTCTGGAAACACCATATATTTT.